This record concerns one TCR beta chain sequence. The germline gives CDR1 MRHNA, CDR2 SNTAGT. V dropped 6 bases and J dropped 5; count of bases not matched to a gene: 9. The CDR3 spans 16 residues. These data originate in a study of blood T cell repertoires in COVID-19. The repertoire was sequenced with immunoSEQ multiplex PCR; TCRdb's copy has only in-frame clones and lacks some. The table has about 150,000 clones, around 89% seen once. The specimen sequenced was peripheral blood. The source of this sequence is a man between 50 and 59 years old who had recovered from COVID-19. V and J are TRBV6-4 and TRBJ2-5, with TRBD2 matching over 13 bases. The CDR3 spells CASSPTGLAGFETQYF. The DNA of the CDR3 is TGTGCCAGCAGCCCTACGGGACTAGCGGGATTCGAGACCCAGTACTTC.